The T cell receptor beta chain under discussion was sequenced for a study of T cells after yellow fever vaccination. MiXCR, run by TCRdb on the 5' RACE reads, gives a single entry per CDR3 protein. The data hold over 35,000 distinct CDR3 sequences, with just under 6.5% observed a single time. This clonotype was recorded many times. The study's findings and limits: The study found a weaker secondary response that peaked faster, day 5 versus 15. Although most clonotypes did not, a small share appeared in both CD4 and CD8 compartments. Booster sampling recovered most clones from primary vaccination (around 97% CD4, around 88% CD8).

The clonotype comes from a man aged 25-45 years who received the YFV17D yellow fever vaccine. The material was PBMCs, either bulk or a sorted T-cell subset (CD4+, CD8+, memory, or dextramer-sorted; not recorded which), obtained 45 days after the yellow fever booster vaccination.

CDR3 amino acids: CASSPPRLRPDTQYF. As DNA, the CDR3 is TGTGCCAGCAGCCCCCCGCGCCTACGTCCAGATACGCAGTATTTT. The rearrangement links TRBV7-9 to TRBJ2-3; D uncertain. Germline assignment: CDR1 SEHNR and CDR2 FQNEAQ (reference sequence). Trimming removed 5 bases from V and 4 bases from J, with 16 bases in between. There are 15 residues in the CDR3.